This T cell receptor beta chain comes out of a study of cytomegalovirus exposure and HLA in healthy donors. Broader study findings: Sequencing artifact likely explains a cluster of highly shared sequence variants. Data from an earlier analysis indicated that most TCR beta V segments were productive either about 90% or about 30% of the time.

Regarding this clone: Its antigen is still unknown.

The junction had 9 bases not matched to a gene; V was cut back by 4 bases and J by 7 bases. CDR3 length: 16 amino acids. Germline V gives CDR1 SGHVS, CDR2 FNYEAQ. The PCR ran on 60 Vbeta and 13 Jbeta primers. The table came from immunoSEQ multiplex PCR; TCRdb's copy has only in-frame clones and leaves some out. There are some 120,000 clones in the sample; over 65% occur only once, and approximately 1.2% lies in the top ten. The source material was PBMCs. This rearrangement joins TRBV7-6 to TRBJ2-1, with TRBD2 matching 11 bases. The TCR comes from a middle-aged man in good health and CMV-seronegative. The CDR3: CASSSPTSGSSNEQFF. The CDR3 nucleotides read TGTGCCAGCAGCTCTCCAACTAGCGGGAGTTCTAATGAGCAGTTCTTC.